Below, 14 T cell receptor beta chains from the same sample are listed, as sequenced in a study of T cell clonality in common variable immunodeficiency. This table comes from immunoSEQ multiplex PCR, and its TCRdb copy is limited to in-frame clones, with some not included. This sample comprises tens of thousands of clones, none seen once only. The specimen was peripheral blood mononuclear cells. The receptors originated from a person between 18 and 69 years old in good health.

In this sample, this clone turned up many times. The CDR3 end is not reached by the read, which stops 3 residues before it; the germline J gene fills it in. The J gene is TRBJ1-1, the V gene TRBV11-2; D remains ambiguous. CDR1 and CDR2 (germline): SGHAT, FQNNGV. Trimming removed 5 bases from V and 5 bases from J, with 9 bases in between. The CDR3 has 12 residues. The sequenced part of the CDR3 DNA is TGTGCCAGCAGCAGGGTTTTGACTGAA. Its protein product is CASSRVLTE. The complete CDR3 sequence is CASSRVLTEAFF.

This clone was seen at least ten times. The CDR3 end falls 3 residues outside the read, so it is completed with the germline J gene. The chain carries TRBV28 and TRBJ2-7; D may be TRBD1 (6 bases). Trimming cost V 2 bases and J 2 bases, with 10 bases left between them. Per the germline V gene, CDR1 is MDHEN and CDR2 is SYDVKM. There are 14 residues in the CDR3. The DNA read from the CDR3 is TGTGCCAGCAGTTTAACAGGGAGACCCTACGAG. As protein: CASSLTGRPYE. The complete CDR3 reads CASSLTGRPYEQYF.

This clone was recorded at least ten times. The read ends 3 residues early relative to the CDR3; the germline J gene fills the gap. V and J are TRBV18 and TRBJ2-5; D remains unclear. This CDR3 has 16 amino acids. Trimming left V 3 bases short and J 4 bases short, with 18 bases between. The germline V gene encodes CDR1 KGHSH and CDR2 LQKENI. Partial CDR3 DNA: TGTGCCAGCTCACCCTTAGCTCCCACCAACGGAGAGACC. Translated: CASSPLAPTNGET. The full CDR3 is CASSPLAPTNGETQYF. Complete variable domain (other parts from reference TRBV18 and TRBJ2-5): NAGVMQNPRHLVRRRGQEARLRCSPMKGHSHVYWYRQLPEEGLKFMVYLQKENIIDESGMPKERFSAEFPKEGPSILRIQQVVRGDSAAYFCASSPLAPTNGETQYFGPGTRLLVL.

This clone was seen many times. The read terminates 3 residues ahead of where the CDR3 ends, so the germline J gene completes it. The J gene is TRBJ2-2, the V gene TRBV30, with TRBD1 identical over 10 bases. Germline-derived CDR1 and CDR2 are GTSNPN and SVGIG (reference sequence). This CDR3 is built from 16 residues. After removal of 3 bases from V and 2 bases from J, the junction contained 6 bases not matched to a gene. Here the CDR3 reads CAWSRQGAHNTGELFF. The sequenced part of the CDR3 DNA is TGTGCCTGGAGCCGACAGGGGGCGCACAACACCGGGGAG.

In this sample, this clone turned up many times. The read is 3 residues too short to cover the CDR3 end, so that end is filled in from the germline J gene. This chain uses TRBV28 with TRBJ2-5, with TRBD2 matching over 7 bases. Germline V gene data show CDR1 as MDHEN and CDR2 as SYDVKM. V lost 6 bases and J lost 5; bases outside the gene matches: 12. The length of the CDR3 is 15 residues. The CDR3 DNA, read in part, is TGTGCCAGCAGACTCGGCGGGGGTTCGGTGGAGACC. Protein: CASRLGGGSVET. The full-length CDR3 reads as CASRLGGGSVETQYF.

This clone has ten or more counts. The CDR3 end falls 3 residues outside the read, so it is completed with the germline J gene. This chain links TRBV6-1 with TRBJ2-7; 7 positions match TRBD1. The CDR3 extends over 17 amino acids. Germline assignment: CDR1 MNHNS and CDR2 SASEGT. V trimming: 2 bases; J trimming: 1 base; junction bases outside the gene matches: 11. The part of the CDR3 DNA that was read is TGTGCCAGCAGTGAACCTTCCCCTCAGGGGGTATCCTACGAG. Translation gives CASSEPSPQGVSYE. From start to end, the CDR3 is CASSEPSPQGVSYEQYF.

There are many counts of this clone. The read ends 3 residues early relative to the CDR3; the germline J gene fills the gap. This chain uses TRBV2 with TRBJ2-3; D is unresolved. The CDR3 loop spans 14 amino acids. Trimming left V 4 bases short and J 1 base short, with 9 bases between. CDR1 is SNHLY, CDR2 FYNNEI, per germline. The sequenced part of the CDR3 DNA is TGTGCCAGCAGTGGAACCGTAGGCACAGATACG. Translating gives CASSGTVGTDT. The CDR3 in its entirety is CASSGTVGTDTQYF.

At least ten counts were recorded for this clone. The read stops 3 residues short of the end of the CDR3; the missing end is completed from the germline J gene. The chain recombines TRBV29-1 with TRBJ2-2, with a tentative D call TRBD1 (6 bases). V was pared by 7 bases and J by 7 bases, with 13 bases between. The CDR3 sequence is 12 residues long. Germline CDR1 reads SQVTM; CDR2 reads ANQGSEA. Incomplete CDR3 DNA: TGCAGCGGCCTACAGGGCGTCGGGGAG. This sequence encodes CSGLQGVGE. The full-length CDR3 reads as CSGLQGVGELFF.

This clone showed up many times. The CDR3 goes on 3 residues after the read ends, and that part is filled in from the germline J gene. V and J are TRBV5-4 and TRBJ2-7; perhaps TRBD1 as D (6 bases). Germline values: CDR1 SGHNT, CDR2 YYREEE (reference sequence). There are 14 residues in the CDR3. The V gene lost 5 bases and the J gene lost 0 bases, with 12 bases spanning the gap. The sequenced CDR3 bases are TGTGCCAGCAGTTCCGACAGGTACTCCTACGAG. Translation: CASSSDRYSYE. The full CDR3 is CASSSDRYSYEQYF.

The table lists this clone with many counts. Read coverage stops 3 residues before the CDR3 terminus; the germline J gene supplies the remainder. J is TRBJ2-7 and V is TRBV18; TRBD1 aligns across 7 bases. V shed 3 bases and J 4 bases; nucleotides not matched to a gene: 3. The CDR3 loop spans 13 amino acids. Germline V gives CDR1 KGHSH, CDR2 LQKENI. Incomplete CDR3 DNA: TGTGCCAGCTCACCGGGGACAGCTTACGAG. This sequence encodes CASSPGTAYE. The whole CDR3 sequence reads CASSPGTAYEQYF.

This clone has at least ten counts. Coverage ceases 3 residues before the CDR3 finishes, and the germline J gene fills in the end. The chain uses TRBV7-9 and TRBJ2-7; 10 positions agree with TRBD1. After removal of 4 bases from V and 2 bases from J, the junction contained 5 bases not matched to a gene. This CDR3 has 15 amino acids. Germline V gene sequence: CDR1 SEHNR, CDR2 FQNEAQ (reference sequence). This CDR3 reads CASSSTGTGAYEQYF. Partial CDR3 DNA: TGTGCCAGCAGCTCAACCGGGACAGGGGCCTACGAG. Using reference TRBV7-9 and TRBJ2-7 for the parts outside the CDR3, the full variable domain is DTGVSQNPRHKITKRGQNVTFRCDPISEHNRLYWYRQTLGQGPEFLTYFQNEAQLEKSRLLSDRFSAERPKGSFSTLEIQRTEQGDSAMYLCASSSTGTGAYEQYFGPGTRLTVT.

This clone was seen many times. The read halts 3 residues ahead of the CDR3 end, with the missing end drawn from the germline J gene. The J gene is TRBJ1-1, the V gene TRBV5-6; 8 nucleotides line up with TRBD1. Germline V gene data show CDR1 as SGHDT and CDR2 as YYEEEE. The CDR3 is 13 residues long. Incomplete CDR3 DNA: TGTGCCAGCAGCCAAGGGGGACAGGCGGGA. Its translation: CASSQGGQAG. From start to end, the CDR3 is CASSQGGQAGAFF.

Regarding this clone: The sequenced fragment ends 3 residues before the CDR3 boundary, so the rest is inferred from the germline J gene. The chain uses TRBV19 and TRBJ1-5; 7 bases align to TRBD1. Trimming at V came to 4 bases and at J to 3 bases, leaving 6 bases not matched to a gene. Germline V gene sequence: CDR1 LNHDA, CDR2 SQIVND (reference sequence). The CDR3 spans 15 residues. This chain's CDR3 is CASSRDSSANQPQHF. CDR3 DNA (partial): TGTGCCAGTAGTAGGGACAGCAGCGCCAATCAGCCC.

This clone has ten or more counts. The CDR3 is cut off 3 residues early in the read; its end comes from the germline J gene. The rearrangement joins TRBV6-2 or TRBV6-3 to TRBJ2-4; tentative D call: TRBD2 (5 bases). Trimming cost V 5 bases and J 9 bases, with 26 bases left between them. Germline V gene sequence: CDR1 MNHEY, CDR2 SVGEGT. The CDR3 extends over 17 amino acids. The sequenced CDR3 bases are TGTGCCAGCAGTCCCGACCCCCTCAAGACTTTTAGCGTCATT. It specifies CASSPDPLKTFSVI. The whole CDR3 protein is CASSPDPLKTFSVIQYF.